Following are 27 T cell receptor beta chains from one sample sequenced in a study of T cell responses to AZD1222 COVID-19 vaccine. Only in-frame clones appear in the TCRdb table, and some are missing; sequencing was by immunoSEQ multiplex PCR. The table has about 75,000 clones, over 75% seen once. This specimen was peripheral blood, taken 28 days after the second AZD1222 dose. The receptors come from an adult who received the AZD1222 COVID-19 vaccine.

With respect to this clone: Other DNA sequences in this specimen translate into the identical CDR3. The chain joins TRBV29-1 to TRBJ1-1; D unresolved. This CDR3 is built from 12 residues. V was cut by 7 bases and J by 3 bases, with 12 bases left in between. Looked up from germline, CDR1 is SQVTM and CDR2 is ANQGSEA. The CDR3 nucleotides are TGCAGCGCCCTGCTCGGTGACACTGAAGCTTTCTTT. This codes for CSALLGDTEAFF.

The chain recombines TRBV5-1 with TRBJ2-2, with 7 bases lining up with TRBD1. The germline CDR1 and CDR2 sequences are SGHRS and YFSETQ. The ends lost 4 bases at V and 6 bases at J; junction bases unmatched: 6. CDR3 length: 14 residues. CDR3 loop: CASSRGQDAGELFF. The CDR3 bases are TGCGCCAGCAGCAGAGGACAGGATGCCGGGGAGCTGTTTTTT.

Of note for this clone: A junction end diverges from the germline sequence, so it may reflect a read error. The chain has TRBV20-1 and TRBJ1-1; D is unresolved. Germline V gene lookup returns CDR1 DFQATT and CDR2 SNEGSKA (reference sequence). The length of the CDR3 is 11 residues. CDR3 in DNA: TGCAGTGCTAGAGATTTACAGAGGTTTCCCTTT. Amino acid sequence: CSARDLQRFPF.

The chain is built from TRBV29-1 and TRBJ1-2, with 8 bases matching TRBD1. Per the germline V gene, CDR1 is SQVTM and CDR2 is ANQGSEA. The CDR3 spans 16 residues. Germline trimming cut 4 bases from V and 8 bases from J; bases unmatched to any gene: 18. CDR3 sequence: CSVVLRRTGLTGGYTF. The DNA for the CDR3 is TGCAGCGTTGTTCTTCGGAGGACAGGGCTGACGGGGGGCTACACCTTC.

J is TRBJ1-2 and V is TRBV6-2 or TRBV6-3; 7 bases align to TRBD1. CDR3 length: 15 amino acids. Unmatched junction bases numbered 7, after V lost 6 bases and J lost 0 bases. Germline V gives CDR1 MNHEY, CDR2 SVGEGT. The CDR3 spells CASSSYRGSNYGYTF. In nucleotides, the CDR3 is TGTGCCAGCAGCTCTTACAGGGGATCTAACTATGGCTACACCTTC.

This clone was seen a handful of times. The V call is TRBV20-1, the J call TRBJ2-2; D is undetermined. This CDR3 comprises 13 residues. From germline, CDR1 is DFQATT and CDR2 SNEGSKA (reference sequence). Trimming took off 3 bases at V and 2 bases at J, with 7 bases between the two ends. CDR3 coding DNA: TGCAGTGCTAGTAACCAAAACACCGGGGAGCTGTTTTTT. The encoded protein is CSASNQNTGELFF.

The chain is built from TRBV30 and TRBJ2-7; 7 bases are shared with TRBD2. CDR1 GTSNPN and CDR2 SVGIG come from the germline V gene (reference sequence). The CDR3 is 13 residues long. The junction had 6 bases not matched to a gene; V was cut back by 3 bases and J by 4 bases. The CDR3 nucleotides are TGTGCCTGGAGAATTAGCGGGCCTTACGAGCAGTACTTC. This sequence encodes CAWRISGPYEQYF. Variable domain in full (rest from reference TRBV30 and TRBJ2-7): SQTIHQWPATLVQPVGSPLSLECTVEGTSNPNLYWYRQAAGRGLQLLFYSVGIGQISSEVPQNLSASRPQDRQFILSSKKLLLSDSGFYLCAWRISGPYEQYFGPGTRLTVT.

CDR3 protein: CASSFRTMNTEAFF. CDR3 sequence (DNA): TGTGCCAGCAGCTTTCGGACCATGAACACTGAAGCTTTCTTT. The chain has TRBV7-2 and TRBJ1-1; D is uncertain. V dropped 3 bases and J dropped 0 bases, with 8 bases sitting between them. The CDR3 is made up of 14 amino acids. Germline values: CDR1 SGHTA, CDR2 FQGNSA.

This chain joins TRBV7-9 and TRBJ1-4; D gene unclear. V lost 1 base, J lost 4 bases, and 4 bases lay in between. Germline assignment: CDR1 SEHNR and CDR2 FQNEAQ (reference sequence). The CDR3 loop spans 13 amino acids. The CDR3 region is CASSLGGNEKLFF. The CDR3 DNA sequence: TGTGCCAGCAGCTTAGGGGGTAATGAAAAACTGTTTTTT.

The rearrangement joins TRBV19 to TRBJ1-1, with 7 bases matching TRBD1. The germline V gene encodes CDR1 LNHDA and CDR2 SQIVND (reference sequence). This CDR3 has 15 residues. The trim removed 5 bases at V and 6 bases at J, leaving 12 bases unmatched. For the CDR3, the DNA is TGTGCCAGTAGTGTACGACAGGGAAGAGCGGCTGAAGCTTTCTTT. Encoded protein: CASSVRQGRAAEAFF.

The chain carries TRBV19 and TRBJ1-2; D may be TRBD1 (5 bases). The germline V gene encodes CDR1 LNHDA and CDR2 SQIVND (reference sequence). Trimming pared 4 bases from V and 2 bases from J, leaving 23 bases between. The CDR3 length is 18 residues. The CDR3 region has the DNA TGTGCCAGTAGTAAATCGGTTGCGGCAGGGCTAAAAAACTATGGCTACACCTTC. This translates into CASSKSVAAGLKNYGYTF.

The J gene is TRBJ2-7, the V gene TRBV6-1, with D uncertain. This CDR3 is built from 15 residues. Trimming removed 3 bases at V and 4 bases at J, with 16 bases between. Looked up from germline, CDR1 is MNHNS and CDR2 is SASEGT. The chain's CDR3 is CASSDRAKGLYEQYF. For the CDR3, the DNA is TGTGCCAGCAGTGATAGGGCAAAGGGTTTATACGAGCAGTACTTC.

The chain recombines TRBV9 with TRBJ2-1, with a tentative D call TRBD1 (5 bases). The CDR3 consists of 16 residues. Trimming removed 0 bases from V and 5 bases from J, with 15 bases in between. In germline, CDR1 is SGDLS, CDR2 YYNGEE. The CDR3 region has the DNA TGTGCCAGCAGCGTAGGGTCAGGGCCCTTTAACAATGAGCAGTTCTTC. Protein sequence: CASSVGSGPFNNEQFF.

The chain joins TRBV30 to TRBJ1-2; D not resolved. CDR1 is GTSNPN and CDR2 is SVGIG in the germline V gene (reference sequence). The CDR3 is made up of 12 amino acids. V was trimmed by 4 bases and J by 2 bases, leaving 8 bases between them. CDR3 in DNA: TGTGCCTGGACGACGGTCAACTATGGCTACACCTTC. This translates into CAWTTVNYGYTF.

This chain connects TRBV11-2 to TRBJ2-2; 7 bases match TRBD2. V trimming: 1 base; J trimming: 4 bases; junction bases outside the gene matches: 0. CDR1 and CDR2 from the germline V gene are SGHAT and FQNNGV. The length of the CDR3 is 14 residues. CDR3 in amino acids: CASSLGTSTGELFF. CDR3 nucleotides: TGTGCCAGCAGCTTAGGGACTAGCACCGGGGAGCTGTTTTTT.

The chain carries TRBV3-1 (or the pseudogene TRBV3-2) and TRBJ1-1; D unclear. The CDR3 spans 13 residues. Trimming took off 2 bases at V and 2 bases at J, with 6 bases between the two ends. CDR1 and CDR2 (germline): LGHDT, YNNKEL (reference sequence). The CDR3: CASSQNTNTEAFF. In nucleotides, the CDR3 is TGTGCCAGCAGCCAAAACACAAACACTGAAGCTTTCTTT.

This clone was observed once. J is TRBJ1-5 and V is TRBV2; unclear D gene. The CDR3 loop spans 16 amino acids. The germline V and J ends were trimmed by 0 bases and 4 bases, with 13 bases remaining between them. Germline CDR1 reads SNHLY; CDR2 reads FYNNEI. CDR3 sequence (DNA): TGTGCCAGCAGTGAAGCATTGGGGATTGGTAATCAGCCCCAGCATTTT. Its translation: CASSEALGIGNQPQHF.

The gene calls are TRBV5-6 and TRBJ1-6, with a tentative D call TRBD1 (5 bases). V was trimmed by 4 bases and J by 9 bases, leaving 17 bases between them. In germline, CDR1 is SGHDT, CDR2 YYEEEE. This CDR3 has 15 residues. CDR3 DNA: TGTGCCAGCAGCCCCAGACAGCTACTTGTTTCACCCCTCCACTTT. Amino acid sequence: CASSPRQLLVSPLHF.

The table lists this clone with a few counts. The J gene is TRBJ2-3, the V gene TRBV2; TRBD1 matches at 10 bases. This CDR3 is 18 amino acids long. The germline CDR1 and CDR2 sequences are SNHLY and FYNNEI. V lost 7 bases and J lost 1; bases outside the gene matches: 14. In nucleotides, the CDR3 is TGTGCCAGCAACCCCCGACAGGGGGCGCGGGGTGGCACAGATACGCAGTATTTT. Translated, it gives CASNPRQGARGGTDTQYF.

The sample holds one count of this clone. The chain has TRBV6-5 and TRBJ1-1, with unresolved D. V shed 8 bases and J shed 2 bases, with 15 bases lying between them. The CDR3 runs to 14 residues. Per germline, CDR1 MNHEY and CDR2 SVGAGI. CDR3 sequence (DNA): TGTGCCAGCCGCTGGACGGCGGGCAACACTGAAGCTTTCTTT. Its translation: CASRWTAGNTEAFF.

CDR3 DNA: TGTGCCTGGAGTAGCGGGCTCTATGGCTACACCTTC. Translation: CAWSSGLYGYTF. The chain links TRBV30 to TRBJ1-2; D gene unclear. The V end lost 2 bases, the J end lost 4 bases, and 8 bases lay between the germline ends. CDR3 length: 12 residues. In germline, CDR1 is GTSNPN, CDR2 SVGIG (reference sequence). Filled out from reference TRBV30 and TRBJ1-2, the complete variable domain reads SQTIHQWPATLVQPVGSPLSLECTVEGTSNPNLYWYRQAAGRGLQLLFYSVGIGQISSEVPQNLSASRPQDRQFILSSKKLLLSDSGFYLCAWSSGLYGYTFGSGTRLTVV.

The J gene is TRBJ1-1, the V gene TRBV7-8, with D possibly matching TRBD1 (6 bases). The CDR3 has 14 residues. CDR1 and CDR2 (germline): SGHVS, FQNEAQ. V lost 1 base, J lost 7 bases, and 13 bases lay in between. The CDR3 is CASSLDGGRDEAFF. The CDR3 nucleotides are TGTGCCAGCAGCTTAGACGGGGGGCGGGATGAAGCTTTCTTT.

The CDR3 loop is CASSYSIGQWAFF. For the CDR3, the DNA is TGTGCCAGCAGTTACTCGATAGGACAGTGGGCTTTCTTT. This rearrangement joins TRBV6-5 to TRBJ1-1; weak D call: TRBD1 (6 bases). The V gene's germline CDR1 is MNHEY and CDR2 SVGAGI. This CDR3 has 13 residues. V lost 0 bases, J lost 11 bases, and 13 bases lay in between.

This clone appeared a single time. The chain recombines TRBV18 with TRBJ1-1; no clear D gene. Trimming cost V 10 bases and J 3 bases, with 18 bases left between them. The V gene's germline CDR1 is KGHSH and CDR2 LQKENI. The CDR3 length is 14 residues. This CDR3 is CAIIKNLGDTEAFF. DNA for the CDR3: TGTGCCATCATAAAGAATCTCGGTGACACTGAAGCTTTCTTT.

This chain connects TRBV15 to TRBJ2-5; D remains ambiguous. Trimming took off 1 base at V and 5 bases at J, with 5 bases between the two ends. This CDR3 contains 12 residues. In germline, CDR1 is LNHNV, CDR2 YYDKDF (reference sequence). Here the CDR3 DNA reads TGTGCCACCAGCAGAGGATCGGAGACCCAGTACTTC. It translates to CATSRGSETQYF.

The chain has TRBV11-2 and TRBJ1-4; no clear D gene. The germline V gene encodes CDR1 SGHAT and CDR2 FQNNGV. Trimming left V 1 base short and J 3 bases short, with 9 bases between. This CDR3 region has 15 residues. The CDR3 sequence is CASSLVRGPNEKLFF. The DNA of the CDR3 is TGTGCCAGCAGCTTAGTTCGCGGGCCTAATGAAAAACTGTTTTTT.

The CDR3 region is CASSLVGGGADEQFF. The CDR3 bases are TGTGCCAGCAGCTTAGTGGGCGGGGGGGCCGATGAGCAGTTCTTC. The V and J genes are TRBV7-2 and TRBJ2-1; 9 bases align to TRBD2. CDR3 size: 15 residues. The junction had 6 bases not matched to a gene; V was cut back by 1 base and J by 8 bases. Germline CDR1 reads SGHTA; CDR2 reads FQGNSA.